This T cell receptor beta chain was found in a study of blood T cell repertoires in COVID-19. In the original workflow: It was from reference gene primer amplification that nucleated cell counts were estimated. Here immunoSEQ multiplex PCR was the method, and the copy in TCRdb shows in-frame clones only, minus some. V, J and clone size reflect that table, while D and trimming were determined from the DNA. The data show 200,000 or so clones, with roughly four fifths seen just once and around 7.5% held by the top ten. Two consecutive negative NP/OP PCR tests, clearance, or resolved symptoms defined Cohort 3 recovery. Looked up from germline, CDR1 is LNHDA and CDR2 is SQIVND (reference sequence). CDR3 length: 13 amino acids. V lost 0 bases, J lost 0 bases, and 2 bases lay in between.

The specimen sequenced was PBMCs or T cells enriched from blood (not recorded which). The chain links TRBV19 to TRBJ1-1; no firm D call. The receptor comes from a man aged 35 to 55 who had recovered from COVID-19. The CDR3 here is CASSIDMNTEAFF. The CDR3 DNA reads TGTGCCAGTAGTATAGATATGAACACTGAAGCTTTCTTT.